The 32 T cell receptor beta chains below come from one sample, sequenced in a study of identical twins. TCRdb reprocessed the 5' RACE reads via MiXCR and lists one record per CDR3 protein. The sample shows 650,000 to 750,000 distinct CDR3 sequences, 21% of them seen only once. These records were also assigned to another study, of T cells expressing NK-cell markers.

Sequencing was performed on PBMCs. The receptors stem from a woman aged 18-29 years in good health.

The rearrangement links TRBV7-9 to TRBJ2-1; 12 nucleotides match TRBD2. Looked up from germline, CDR1 is SEHNR and CDR2 is FQNEAQ (reference sequence). V trimming: 6 bases; J trimming: 14 bases; junction bases outside the gene matches: 11. The CDR3 has 14 amino acids. Written as DNA, the CDR3 is TGTGCCAGCAGACCCTCGGGACTAGCGGGCAAAAAGTTCTTC. Translation gives CASRPSGLAGKKFF.

The V call is TRBV20-1, the J call TRBJ2-1; D assignment may be TRBD1 or TRBD2 (5 bases each). In germline, CDR1 is DFQATT, CDR2 SNEGSKA (reference sequence). CDR3 length equals 13 residues. For the CDR3, the DNA is TGCGCACTCCGGGACCACACCTACAATGAGCAGTTCTTC. This codes for CALRDHTYNEQFF.

For this clonotype: One end of the junction fails to match germline, which may point to a read error. The chain combines TRBV6-1 with TRBJ2-2; 8 nucleotides match TRBD1. The CDR3 is made up of 17 amino acids. Looked up from germline, CDR1 is MNHNS and CDR2 is SASEGT. DNA for the CDR3: TGTGCCAGCAGCACGACAGGGGCACGCGCGAACACTGGGGAGCTGTTTTTT. Translated, it gives CASSTTGARANTGELFF.

The rearrangement links TRBV7-9 to TRBJ1-5, with 7 nucleotides matching TRBD1. Germline trimming cut 5 bases from V and 5 bases from J; bases unmatched to any gene: 9. This CDR3 has 15 amino acids. The germline V gene has CDR1 SEHNR and CDR2 FQNEAQ (reference sequence). CDR3 sequence reads: CASSTQQGPDQPQHF. The CDR3 DNA follows: TGTGCCAGCAGCACCCAACAGGGGCCAGATCAGCCCCAGCATTTT.

The chain combines TRBV5-1 with TRBJ1-1; 10 bases map to TRBD1. Germline CDR1 SGHRS, CDR2 YFSETQ. V shed 7 bases and J 4 bases; nucleotides not matched to a gene: 4. This CDR3 has 13 amino acids. CDR3 region: CASARTGGTEAFF. The DNA for the CDR3 is TGCGCCAGCGCCAGGACAGGGGGCACTGAAGCTTTCTTT.

The table lists this clonotype with a few counts. The rearrangement uses TRBV20-1 and TRBJ2-4, with D possibly being TRBD1 or TRBD2 (6 bases each). Germline CDR1 DFQATT, CDR2 SNEGSKA (reference sequence). Trimming stripped 6 bases from V and 8 bases from J, with 20 bases between. This CDR3 region has 14 residues. CDR3 region: CSAPEWRGADIQYF. CDR3 sequence (DNA): TGCAGTGCGCCCGAGTGGAGGGGGGCTGACATTCAGTACTTC.

Only a few counts were recorded for this clonotype. This chain uses TRBV5-1 with TRBJ2-7; possible D gene TRBD1, 6 bases. Germline V gives CDR1 SGHRS, CDR2 YFSETQ. V shed 4 bases and J shed 2 bases, with 10 bases lying between them. The CDR3 covers 13 residues. DNA for the CDR3: TGCGCCAGCAGCGGGGGACACACCTACGAGCAGTACTTC. This codes for CASSGGHTYEQYF. The full variable domain, with the rest looked up from reference TRBV5-1 and TRBJ2-7, is KAGVTQTPRYLIKTRGQQVTLSCSPISGHRSVSWYQQTPGQGLQFLFEYFSETQRNKGNFPGRFSGRQFSNSRSEMNVSTLELGDSALYLCASSGGHTYEQYFGPGTRLTVT.

This clonotype showed up many times. The chain uses TRBV12-3 or TRBV12-4 and TRBJ2-1, with 8 positions matching TRBD2. With 10 bases clipped from V and 5 bases from J, the junction kept 10 bases outside the gene matches. This CDR3 is 14 amino acids long. Here the CDR3 DNA reads TGTGCCACCGTCATCGGGGGGGCAGACAATGAGCAGTTCTTC. Its translation is CATVIGGADNEQFF.

This clonotype was counted a few times. The chain is built from TRBV7-3 and TRBJ2-2, with D unresolved. The CDR3 runs 14 residues. In germline, CDR1 is SGHTA, CDR2 FQGTGA. V lost 1 base to trimming and J lost 3 bases, with 6 bases between them. As DNA, the CDR3 is TGTGCCAGCAGCTTAATGACGGACACCGGGGAGCTGTTTTTT. Amino acids: CASSLMTDTGELFF.

Concerning this clonotype: Because it lacks the conserved phenylalanine or tryptophan at the end, this CDR3 is likely a read error. The rearrangement joins TRBV5-8 to TRBJ1-6; the D is unclear. The CDR3 is 13 residues long. Germline V gene sequence: CDR1 SGHTS, CDR2 YDEGEE. V dropped 2 bases and J dropped 7 bases, with 7 bases sitting between them. CDR3 residues: CASSFVRNSPLHV. The DNA for the CDR3 is TGTGCCAGCAGCTTCGTTCGGAATTCACCCCTCCACGTT.

The V call is TRBV10-3, the J call TRBJ2-7; 10 bases match TRBD2. This CDR3 region has 13 residues. The V and J ends lost 5 bases and 6 bases, in that order; junction bases with no gene match: 4. The V gene's germline CDR1 is ENHRY and CDR2 SYGVKD. CDR3 amino acids: CAISSGGAPEQYF. The CDR3 DNA is TGTGCCATCAGTAGCGGGGGGGCCCCCGAGCAGTACTTC.

This sequence joins TRBV5-1 and TRBJ2-3; TRBD2 agrees at 8 bases. The CDR3 totals 16 residues. V lost 2 bases to trimming and J lost 0 bases; unmatched junction nucleotides: 5. Germline V CDR1 and CDR2: SGHRS, YFSETQ. The CDR3 here is CASSLLADSSTDTQYF. The CDR3 bases are TGCGCCAGCAGCTTACTAGCGGATTCTAGCACAGATACGCAGTATTTT.

The rearrangement uses TRBV5-1 and TRBJ2-2, with 11 bases that match TRBD2. The V segment lost 4 bases and the J segment 1 base; nucleotides outside the gene matches: 6. The length of the CDR3 is 17 residues. Per germline, CDR1 SGHRS and CDR2 YFSETQ. CDR3 amino acids: CASSRSGTSGNTGELFF. The CDR3 DNA follows: TGCGCCAGCAGCCGCTCCGGGACTAGCGGGAACACCGGGGAGCTGTTTTTT. Supplemented by reference TRBV5-1 and TRBJ2-2, the full variable domain reads KAGVTQTPRYLIKTRGQQVTLSCSPISGHRSVSWYQQTPGQGLQFLFEYFSETQRNKGNFPGRFSGRQFSNSRSEMNVSTLELGDSALYLCASSRSGTSGNTGELFFGEGSRLTVL.

The chain joins TRBV5-6 to TRBJ2-7; D not certain. The CDR3 is 14 amino acids. Germline CDR1 SGHDT, CDR2 YYEEEE. V was clipped by 7 bases and J by 2 bases, with 16 bases between them. The CDR3 DNA reads TGTGCCAGCTCTCAGACTGCTTCCACCTACGAGCAGTACTTC. As protein: CASSQTASTYEQYF.

This clonotype occurred a few times. The chain combines TRBV7-2 with TRBJ1-6; D is ambiguous. The CDR3 is 14 amino acids. Germline assignment: CDR1 SGHTA and CDR2 FQGNSA. Deletions cut 2 bases from V and 4 bases from J, with 6 bases between. The CDR3 protein is CASSLRDYNSPLHF. CDR3 sequence (DNA): TGTGCCAGCAGCTTACGGGATTATAATTCACCCCTCCACTTT.

The J gene is TRBJ2-5, the V gene TRBV29-1; D ambiguous. CDR3 size: 11 residues. V was cut by 4 bases and J by 5 bases, with 8 bases left in between. Germline values: CDR1 SQVTM, CDR2 ANQGSEA. CDR3 nucleotide sequence: TGCAGCGTTGCCGTGCGGGAGACCCAGTACTTC. It is translated as CSVAVRETQYF.

The gene calls are TRBV7-8 and TRBJ2-2; 8 nucleotides agree with TRBD2. After removal of 8 bases from V and 1 base from J, the junction contained 9 bases not matched to a gene. The CDR3 covers 16 residues. In germline, CDR1 is SGHVS, CDR2 FQNEAQ. CDR3 coding DNA: TGTGCCAGCCCCAACTCGGGAGGGAGGAACACCGGGGAGCTGTTTTTT. Protein sequence: CASPNSGGRNTGELFF.

The chain joins TRBV23-1 to TRBJ1-1; the D is unclear. TRBV23-1 is classed as an ORF, of uncertain function. The CDR3 is 14 residues long. The V and J ends lost 6 bases and 0 bases respectively, with 11 bases between them. The CDR3 nucleotides are TGCGCCAGCAGCTTAGTCCCCTTGAACACTGAAGCTTTCTTT. Translated: CASSLVPLNTEAFF.

The rearrangement links TRBV5-1 to TRBJ2-7, with 8 bases aligning to TRBD1. CDR3 length equals 16 residues. V lost 5 bases, J lost 6 bases, and 16 bases stayed unmatched. The germline V gene encodes CDR1 SGHRS and CDR2 YFSETQ. The CDR3 nucleotides read TGCGCCAGCAGATTAAATAACAGGGGGTTAATCAGCGAGCAGTACTTC. Translating gives CASRLNNRGLISEQYF.

This clonotype was seen more than once but under ten times. The chain uses TRBV20-1 and TRBJ2-2; the D gene is possibly TRBD2 (5 bases). The CDR3 consists of 15 residues. V was clipped by 1 base and J by 5 bases, with 14 bases between them. Germline CDR1 DFQATT, CDR2 SNEGSKA (reference sequence). The CDR3 here is CSARVSTTGTGELFF. The CDR3 nucleotides are TGCAGTGCTAGAGTATCGACTACGGGGACCGGGGAGCTGTTTTTT.

This clonotype was seen only a few times. The chain links TRBV4-3 to TRBJ2-7, with D perhaps TRBD2 (6 bases). From germline, CDR1 is LGHNA and CDR2 YSLEER. The CDR3 totals 14 residues. The germline V and J ends were trimmed by 4 bases and 1 base, with 11 bases remaining between them. CDR3: CASSPSVGSYEQYF. CDR3 in DNA: TGCGCCAGCAGCCCTAGCGTTGGGTCCTACGAGCAGTACTTC.

The chain links TRBV20-1 to TRBJ2-2; 8 bases map to TRBD1. After removal of 2 bases from V and 1 base from J, the junction contained 9 bases not matched to a gene. Germline values: CDR1 DFQATT, CDR2 SNEGSKA (reference sequence). There are 17 residues in the CDR3. CDR3 nucleotide sequence: TGCAGTGCTAGACCCACCTCCGGGACAGGGAACACCGGGGAGCTGTTTTTT. Translated, it gives CSARPTSGTGNTGELFF.

The chain couples TRBV10-3 to TRBJ2-5; 9 bases are shared with TRBD1. Germline trimming cut 6 bases from V and 4 bases from J; bases unmatched to any gene: 3. This CDR3 has 13 amino acids. Germline V CDR1 and CDR2: ENHRY, SYGVKD. The CDR3 nucleotides are TGTGCCATCAGGCCGGGACAGGGAGAGACCCAGTACTTC. The encoded protein is CAIRPGQGETQYF.

CDR3 region: CASSLSRDLWPQHF. As DNA, the CDR3 is TGTGCCAGCAGCTTATCGAGGGACCTATGGCCCCAGCATTTT. This chain uses TRBV7-2 with TRBJ1-5; D possibly corresponds to TRBD1 (5 bases). CDR1 and CDR2 (germline): SGHTA, FQGNSA. This CDR3 contains 14 residues. V gave up 2 bases and J gave up 9 bases, with 14 bases separating them.

This clonotype was picked up a small number of times. The chain employs TRBV4-3 and TRBJ2-3; D could derive from TRBD1 or TRBD2 (5 bases each). This CDR3 spans 17 amino acids. V gave up 1 base and J gave up 6 bases, with 20 bases separating them. From germline, CDR1 is LGHNA and CDR2 YSLEER. Here the CDR3 DNA reads TGCGCCAGCAGCCAAGTACCGGGGCAGGGTAGGGTGGATACGCAGTATTTT. Translating gives CASSQVPGQGRVDTQYF.

Many counts were recorded for this clonotype. The chain uses TRBV9 and TRBJ1-6; unclear D gene. This CDR3 has 13 amino acids. CDR1 is SGDLS, CDR2 YYNGEE, per germline. Trimming removed 7 bases at V and 5 bases at J, with 10 bases between. The CDR3 spells CASGRVDNSPLHF. The CDR3 DNA reads as TGTGCCAGCGGACGAGTAGATAATTCACCCCTCCACTTT.

This sequence joins TRBV4-1 and TRBJ2-5, with a possible D match to TRBD1 (5 bases). Looked up from germline, CDR1 is MGHRA and CDR2 is YSYEKL. CDR3 size: 13 residues. Trimming took 3 bases from V and 4 from J, leaving 9 bases between them. This CDR3 reads CASSQGPGETQYF. The CDR3 bases are TGCGCCAGCAGCCAGGGGCCTGGAGAGACCCAGTACTTC.

The gene calls are TRBV15 and TRBJ2-2; 7 bases are a match to TRBD1. Germline V CDR1 and CDR2: LNHNV, YYDKDF (reference sequence). After removal of 0 bases from V and 5 bases from J, the junction contained 3 bases not matched to a gene. This CDR3 has 15 residues. The CDR3 coding sequence is TGTGCCACCAGCAGAGAACCAGGGGGAACCGGGGAGCTGTTTTTT. Translated, it gives CATSREPGGTGELFF. Variable domain in full (rest from reference TRBV15 and TRBJ2-2): DAMVIQNPRYQVTQFGKPVTLSCSQTLNHNVMYWYQQKSSQAPKLLFHYYDKDFNNEADTPDNFQSRRPNTSFCFLDIRSPGLGDTAMYLCATSREPGGTGELFFGEGSRLTVL.

This chain connects TRBV20-1 to TRBJ2-3; unclear D gene. The CDR3 spans 17 residues. The V gene's germline CDR1 is DFQATT and CDR2 SNEGSKA (reference sequence). With 1 base removed from V and 2 bases from J, the gap between germline ends came to 19 bases. The CDR3 sequence: CSARVEAYKYPTDTQYF. The CDR3 bases are TGCAGTGCTAGAGTTGAAGCGTACAAGTATCCCACAGATACGCAGTATTTT.

This clonotype was recorded at least ten times. The J gene is TRBJ1-2, the V gene TRBV20-1; D unresolved. V lost 0 bases to trimming and J lost 3 bases, with 14 bases between them. The CDR3 runs to 15 residues. Germline CDR1 reads DFQATT; CDR2 reads SNEGSKA (reference sequence). CDR3 sequence (DNA): TGCAGTGCTAGAGAATCCAATCGGGCGGACTATGGCTACACCTTC. Protein: CSARESNRADYGYTF.

The V gene is TRBV7-2, the J gene TRBJ2-7; D tentatively fits TRBD1 or TRBD2 (5 bases each). This CDR3 region has 14 residues. Germline V gene sequence: CDR1 SGHTA, CDR2 FQGNSA. Trimming cost V 8 bases and J 0 bases, with 14 bases left between them. CDR3 sequence (DNA): TGTGCCAGCCGACCTGGGACGGTCTCCTACGAGCAGTACTTC. This sequence encodes CASRPGTVSYEQYF.

The rearrangement uses TRBV9 and TRBJ2-3; TRBD1 matches at 7 bases. V shed 1 base, J shed 0 bases, and the junction held 2 bases outside the gene matches. The CDR3 has 15 amino acids. Germline V gene sequence: CDR1 SGDLS, CDR2 YYNGEE. For the CDR3, the DNA is TGTGCCAGCAGCGTATCACAGGGGAGCACAGATACGCAGTATTTT. Protein sequence: CASSVSQGSTDTQYF.